This T cell receptor beta chain appears in the sequencing data of a study of T cell repertoires in ileal Crohn's disease. About the study: M6 samples are neoterminal ileum biopsies from postoperative colonoscopy. Study-level points and caveats: The median delay to postoperative endoscopy was approximately 7.5 months.

The time point is: neoterminal ileum biopsy at postoperative endoscopy, about 6 months after surgery. Concerning this clone itself: Its antigen remains unknown.

This CDR3 region has 16 residues. Germline V gene data show CDR1 as SQVTM and CDR2 as ANQGSEA. V trimming: 3 bases; J trimming: 10 bases; junction bases outside the gene matches: 15. Sequencing was performed with immunoSEQ multiplex PCR; in TCRdb, only in-frame clones are kept and a portion is missing. The profile shows 2,600 or so clones, 78% of them singletons. This TCR was recovered from an adult with Crohn's disease. This sequence joins TRBV29-1 and TRBJ2-1; 10 bases match TRBD1. Source material: ileal tissue. The CDR3 spells CSVELRRGQGKREQFF. The CDR3 region has the DNA TGCAGCGTTGAGTTGAGGAGGGGACAGGGGAAGAGAGAGCAGTTCTTC.